These 32 T cell receptor beta chains were sequenced from one sample in a study of CD8+ T cells in alopecia areata. Documented treatment: oral pan-JAK inhibitor, 5-10 mg twice daily. RNA, once extracted, was reverse transcribed into cDNA for use as the sequencing template. Here immunoSEQ multiplex PCR was the method, and the copy in TCRdb shows in-frame clones only, minus some. The sample has 200,000 to 250,000 clones, about 58% seen once. The input for sequencing was CD4+ T cells sorted from blood, taken at week 4, from a patient treated with tofacitinib. These receptors were collected from a human donor with alopecia areata.

This clone has a single count. The chain recombines TRBV6-6 with TRBJ2-7; D assignment may be TRBD1 or TRBD2 (5 bases each). The V gene's germline CDR1 is MNHNY and CDR2 SVGAGI (reference sequence). V dropped 5 bases and J dropped 6 bases, with 17 bases sitting between them. The CDR3 spans 14 residues. The CDR3 reads CASSTDSTAGEQYF. CDR3 bases: TGTGCCAGCAGTACAGACAGTACCGCGGGCGAGCAGTACTTC.

This clone was seen once. V usage is TRBV5-4 and J usage is TRBJ2-5; 7 bases line up with TRBD1. There are 15 residues in the CDR3. Germline-derived CDR1 and CDR2 are SGHNT and YYREEE (reference sequence). Trimming removed 5 bases from V and 1 base from J; junction bases left unmatched: 8. The CDR3 sequence is CASSSRTGRQETQYF. In DNA form, the CDR3 reads TGTGCCAGCAGTTCTCGGACAGGCCGCCAAGAGACCCAGTACTTC.

V and J are TRBV7-9 and TRBJ2-3; possibly TRBD2 for D (5 bases). The V gene lost 4 bases and the J gene lost 3 bases, with 11 bases spanning the gap. There are 14 residues in the CDR3. Germline CDR1 SEHNR, CDR2 FQNEAQ (reference sequence). The CDR3 DNA reads TGTGCCAGCAGCTCCTGGACGGGGACAGATACGCAGTATTTT. It translates to CASSSWTGTDTQYF.

The CDR3 reads CASSSPPESDEQFF. CDR3 coding DNA: TGTGCCAGCAGCTCCCCCCCTGAGAGCGATGAGCAGTTCTTC. V is TRBV7-9 and J is TRBJ2-1; D gene ambiguous. Germline CDR1 SEHNR, CDR2 FQNEAQ (reference sequence). The CDR3 loop spans 14 amino acids. Trimming took off 4 bases at V and 8 bases at J, with 15 bases between the two ends.

This sequence joins TRBV11-2 and TRBJ1-4; maybe TRBD1 (6 bases). The CDR3 is 16 amino acids. V was trimmed by 4 bases and J by 2 bases, leaving 14 bases between them. Germline CDR1 SGHAT, CDR2 FQNNGV. The CDR3 region is CASSSGVGGTNEKLFF. For the CDR3, the DNA is TGTGCCAGCAGCTCCGGCGTTGGGGGCACTAATGAAAAACTGTTTTTT.

The chain is built from TRBV7-9 and TRBJ2-6; no definite D call. The germline V and J ends were trimmed by 2 bases and 0 bases, with 5 bases remaining between them. Per germline, CDR1 SEHNR and CDR2 FQNEAQ (reference sequence). The length of the CDR3 is 15 residues. The CDR3 DNA follows: TGTGCCAGCAGCTTACGCGACTCTGGGGCCAACGTCCTGACTTTC. It codes for CASSLRDSGANVLTF.

Details on this clone: The sample holds other DNA sequences that translate to the same CDR3. The genes are TRBV29-1 and TRBJ2-5; possible D gene TRBD1, 6 bases. Trimming took 4 bases from V and 5 from J, leaving 11 bases between them. The CDR3 has 12 amino acids. Germline CDR1 SQVTM, CDR2 ANQGSEA. CDR3 in amino acids: CSVGTGLETQYF. Here the CDR3 DNA reads TGCAGCGTTGGCACAGGGCTGGAGACCCAGTACTTC.

This clone showed up just once. The chain couples TRBV15 to TRBJ1-1; tentatively, D is TRBD1 (5 bases). V dropped 0 bases and J dropped 1 base, with 9 bases sitting between them. The CDR3 loop spans 15 amino acids. Germline V gives CDR1 LNHNV, CDR2 YYDKDF (reference sequence). In DNA form, the CDR3 reads TGTGCCACCAGCAGAGATAAGGGGCCGAACACTGAAGCTTTCTTT. This sequence encodes CATSRDKGPNTEAFF.

This chain links TRBV2 with TRBJ1-1; 7 bases map to TRBD1. Trimming at V came to 8 bases and at J to 6 bases, leaving 6 bases not matched to a gene. The length of the CDR3 is 12 residues. Germline values: CDR1 SNHLY, CDR2 FYNNEI. CDR3 loop: CASGRQGSEAFF. For the CDR3, the DNA is TGTGCCAGCGGCCGACAGGGCTCTGAAGCTTTCTTT.

The V gene is TRBV6-1, the J gene TRBJ1-1; TRBD1 is a possible D gene (5 bases). Looked up from germline, CDR1 is MNHNS and CDR2 is SASEGT. The CDR3 consists of 13 residues. Between the trimmed V and J ends, which lost 10 bases and 3 bases, there was a span of 15 bases. CDR3 region: CATYWGVDTEAFF. The CDR3 DNA follows: TGTGCCACCTACTGGGGGGTAGACACTGAAGCTTTCTTT.

This clone was seen only a few times. V is TRBV29-1 and J is TRBJ1-1; D is unclear. The V end was cut by 2 bases, the J end by 0 bases, with 4 bases between. Per germline, CDR1 SQVTM and CDR2 ANQGSEA. The CDR3 is 12 residues long. The CDR3 region is CSVEKMNTEAFF. The CDR3 DNA follows: TGCAGCGTTGAAAAGATGAACACTGAAGCTTTCTTT.

This clone counts as medium-sized (0.01 to 0.1%). The chain employs TRBV5-6 and TRBJ2-1; 11 positions match TRBD2. V dropped 0 bases and J dropped 6; count of bases not matched to a gene: 2. CDR3 length: 15 amino acids. Looked up from germline, CDR1 is SGHDT and CDR2 is YYEEEE. CDR3 coding DNA: TGTGCCAGCAGCTTGGGACTAGCGGGGACCAATGAGCAGTTCTTC. Amino acids: CASSLGLAGTNEQFF.

This clone was recorded at least ten times. The genes are TRBV29-1 and TRBJ2-5; D possibly corresponds to TRBD1 (6 bases). Germline assignment: CDR1 SQVTM and CDR2 ANQGSEA. The CDR3 is made up of 13 amino acids. Trimming stripped 2 bases from V and 1 base from J, with 8 bases between. The CDR3 protein is CSVERGIQETQYF. DNA of the CDR3: TGCAGCGTTGAAAGGGGGATCCAAGAGACCCAGTACTTC.

This clone was seen a few times. The chain uses TRBV10-3 and TRBJ2-3, with D perhaps assigned TRBD1 or TRBD2 (7 bases each). CDR1 is ENHRY, CDR2 SYGVKD, per germline. The CDR3 is 13 residues long. Trimming took 10 bases from V and 3 from J, leaving 14 bases between them. As DNA, the CDR3 is TGTGCCAGCGATCAGGGGGGGACAGATACGCAGTATTTT. It translates to CASDQGGTDTQYF.

The J gene is TRBJ1-1, the V gene TRBV25-1; D ambiguous. This CDR3 is 11 amino acids long. Germline CDR1 and CDR2: MGHDK and SYGVNS. V lost 8 bases, J lost 0 bases, and 4 bases lay in between. CDR3 sequence: CASVLNTEAFF. The DNA for the CDR3 is TGTGCCAGCGTATTGAACACTGAAGCTTTCTTT.

V and J are TRBV30 and TRBJ1-1; TRBD1 agrees at 9 bases. The junction had 4 bases not matched to a gene; V was cut back by 5 bases and J by 3 bases. The germline V gene has CDR1 GTSNPN and CDR2 SVGIG (reference sequence). This CDR3 region has 13 residues. CDR3: CAWVDRGDTEAFF. CDR3 nucleotide sequence: TGTGCCTGGGTCGACAGGGGGGACACTGAAGCTTTCTTT.

The gene calls are TRBV6-5 and TRBJ2-2; D might be TRBD1 or TRBD2, each matching 6 bases. This CDR3 contains 13 residues. Germline-derived CDR1 and CDR2 are MNHEY and SVGAGI. V lost 6 bases, J lost 6 bases, and 11 bases lay in between. CDR3 nucleotide sequence: TGTGCCAGCAGGGAGGGGGTGGCCGGGGAGCTGTTTTTT. It is translated as CASREGVAGELFF.

The chain has TRBV7-9 and TRBJ1-2; a weak D match, TRBD1 (6 bases). Trimming removed 5 bases from V and 6 bases from J, with 13 bases in between. Germline loops: CDR1 SEHNR, CDR2 FQNEAQ (reference sequence). The CDR3 is made up of 13 amino acids. CDR3 loop: CASSPDRSNGYTF. In DNA, the CDR3 is TGTGCCAGCAGCCCCGACAGGTCTAATGGCTACACCTTC.

V and J are TRBV9 and TRBJ1-2; maybe TRBD1 (6 bases). V lost 5 bases to trimming and J lost 4 bases, with 15 bases between them. Germline V gives CDR1 SGDLS, CDR2 YYNGEE. The CDR3 extends over 14 amino acids. CDR3 sequence reads: CASRLLDSTYGYTF. The CDR3 nucleotides read TGTGCCAGCAGACTCCTGGACAGCACCTATGGCTACACCTTC.

CDR3 sequence: CASSEVGQAYEQYF. The CDR3 DNA reads TGCGCCAGCAGCGAGGTTGGACAGGCCTACGAGCAGTACTTC. V is TRBV5-1 and J is TRBJ2-7, with 7 bases identical to TRBD1. This CDR3 is 14 amino acids long. Germline V gene data show CDR1 as SGHRS and CDR2 as YFSETQ. J lost 2 bases, V lost 4 bases, and 6 bases had no gene match.

This clone has ten or more counts. This chain connects TRBV9 to TRBJ2-7, with 15 bases fitting TRBD2. Germline V gene sequence: CDR1 SGDLS, CDR2 YYNGEE. The CDR3 sequence is 20 residues long. The junction had 13 bases not matched to a gene; V was cut back by 3 bases and J by 0 bases. The CDR3 DNA reads TGTGCCAGCAGCGCCCCCGGACTAGCGGGGGGGCGTAGTACCTCCTACGAGCAGTACTTC. Translated, it gives CASSAPGLAGGRSTSYEQYF.

The V and J genes are TRBV29-1 and TRBJ1-4, with D unclear. From germline, CDR1 is SQVTM and CDR2 ANQGSEA. The CDR3 extends over 13 amino acids. Trimming removed 4 bases from V and 11 bases from J, with 17 bases in between. Written as DNA, the CDR3 is TGCAGCGTTGCGTCCGCGCGGCCTCGGAAACTGTTTTTT. It yields the protein CSVASARPRKLFF.

The V gene is TRBV29-1, the J gene TRBJ2-7, with 9 bases lining up with TRBD1. Per the germline V gene, CDR1 is SQVTM and CDR2 is ANQGSEA. With V trimmed by 6 bases and J by 1 base, 10 bases remained unmatched. The CDR3 sequence is 15 residues long. The CDR3 nucleotides read TGCAGCGTCGGACCTACAGGGGGCTATTCCTACGAGCAGTACTTC. This codes for CSVGPTGGYSYEQYF.

This clone occurred a few times. This chain joins TRBV6-5 and TRBJ1-1, with 9 bases identical to TRBD1. The CDR3 covers 14 residues. Germline trimming cut 6 bases from V and 2 bases from J; bases unmatched to any gene: 4. Germline loops: CDR1 MNHEY, CDR2 SVGAGI. The CDR3: CASRLQGANTEAFF. CDR3 DNA sequence: TGTGCCAGCAGATTACAGGGGGCTAACACTGAAGCTTTCTTT.

This clone showed up just a few times. V usage is TRBV29-1 and J usage is TRBJ2-1; either TRBD1 or TRBD2 may supply D (5 bases each). V lost 7 bases and J lost 7, with 14 bases in between. Germline V CDR1 and CDR2: SQVTM, ANQGSEA. The CDR3 spans 12 residues. CDR3 sequence reads: CSARGAGNEQFF. For the CDR3, the DNA is TGCAGCGCCCGTGGGGCGGGTAATGAGCAGTTCTTC.

CDR3 nucleotides: TGCAGCGTTACACCCCTGGGGACTGAAGCTTTCTTT. Protein sequence: CSVTPLGTEAFF. V gene TRBV29-1 combines with J gene TRBJ1-1; D remains ambiguous. Deletions cut 5 bases from V and 5 bases from J, with 12 bases between. The CDR3 length is 12 residues. CDR1 SQVTM and CDR2 ANQGSEA come from the germline V gene.

This clone has more than one count but fewer than ten. J is TRBJ1-1 and V is TRBV4-2, with D possibly matching TRBD1 (5 bases). The germline gives CDR1 LGHNA, CDR2 YNFKEQ. CDR3 size: 15 residues. V lost 0 bases to trimming and J lost 1 base, with 9 bases between them. CDR3 sequence: CASSQETRGNTEAFF. CDR3 nucleotide sequence: TGTGCCAGCAGCCAAGAGACAAGGGGGAACACTGAAGCTTTCTTT.

This clone was observed a few times. The chain links TRBV12-5 to TRBJ2-1; 7 positions match TRBD2. This CDR3 comprises 13 residues. CDR1 is LGHNT, CDR2 FRNRAP, per germline. V gave up 7 bases and J gave up 5 bases; unmatched junction bases: 5. In DNA form, the CDR3 reads TGTGCTAGTGATCGGGACTACAACAATGAGCAGTTCTTC. This encodes CASDRDYNNEQFF.

This sequence joins TRBV29-1 and TRBJ1-2; TRBD1 is a possible D gene (5 bases). The germline CDR1 and CDR2 sequences are SQVTM and ANQGSEA. The CDR3 is made up of 14 amino acids. V shed 6 bases and J shed 6 bases, with 20 bases lying between them. DNA for the CDR3: TGCAGCGTCGCCCACAGATTGGGGGTGGATGGCTACACCTTC. As protein: CSVAHRLGVDGYTF.

This clone turned up a few times. V gene TRBV29-1 combines with J gene TRBJ1-2; unclear D gene. The CDR3 length is 12 residues. Per the germline V gene, CDR1 is SQVTM and CDR2 is ANQGSEA. With 2 bases removed from V and 8 bases from J, the gap between germline ends came to 12 bases. CDR3 loop: CSVESPVLGYTF. Here the CDR3 DNA reads TGCAGCGTTGAATCCCCAGTCCTAGGCTACACCTTC.

This clone has only a few counts. V is TRBV6-5 and J is TRBJ2-1; D may be TRBD1 (5 bases). The ends were cut back, 7 bases at V and 6 bases at J, with 16 bases in the middle. This CDR3 is 14 amino acids long. Per germline, CDR1 MNHEY and CDR2 SVGAGI. CDR3 sequence: CASTPDGQINEQFF. The CDR3 nucleotides read TGTGCCAGCACCCCTGACGGACAAATCAATGAGCAGTTCTTC.

The chain joins TRBV29-1 to TRBJ2-7; no firm D call. The length of the CDR3 is 15 residues. Germline CDR1 is SQVTM and CDR2 is ANQGSEA. V shed 1 base and J shed 0 bases, with 13 bases lying between them. The CDR3 nucleotides read TGCAGCGTTGAAGGGACGGCTGAACTCTCCTACGAGCAGTACTTC. This gives the protein CSVEGTAELSYEQYF.